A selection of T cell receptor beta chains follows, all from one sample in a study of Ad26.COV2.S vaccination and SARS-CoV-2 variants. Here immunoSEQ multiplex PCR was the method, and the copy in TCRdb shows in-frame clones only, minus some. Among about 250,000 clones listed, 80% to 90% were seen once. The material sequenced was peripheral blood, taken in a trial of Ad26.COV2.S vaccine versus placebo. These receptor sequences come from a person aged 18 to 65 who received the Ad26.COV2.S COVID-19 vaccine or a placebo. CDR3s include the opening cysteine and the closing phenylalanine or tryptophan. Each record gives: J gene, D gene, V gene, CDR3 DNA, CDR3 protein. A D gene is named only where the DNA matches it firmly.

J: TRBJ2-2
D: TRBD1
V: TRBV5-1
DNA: TGCGCCAGCAGCTTGGCGGACAGGGACGCCGGGGAGCTGTTTTTT
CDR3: CASSLADRDAGELFF

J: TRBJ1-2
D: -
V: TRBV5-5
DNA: TGTGCCAGCAGCCCCCGAGACCACGGGGACGAGGGCTACACCTTC
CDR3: CASSPRDHGDEGYTF

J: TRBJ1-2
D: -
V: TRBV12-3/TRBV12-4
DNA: TGTGCCAGCAGTTTAGGACGCGGGAATGGCTACACCTTC
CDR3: CASSLGRGNGYTF

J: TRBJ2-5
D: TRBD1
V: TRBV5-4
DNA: TGTGCCAGCAGCTTGGGTCCCCGGACAGGGGGTGAGACCCAGTACTTC
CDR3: CASSLGPRTGGETQYF

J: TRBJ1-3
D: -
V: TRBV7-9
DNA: TGTGCCAGCAGCCCCAGAGGGGCCCGCGGAACGGGCTCTGGAAACACCATATATTTT
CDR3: CASSPRGARGTGSGNTIYF

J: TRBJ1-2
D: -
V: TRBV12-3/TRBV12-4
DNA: TGTGCCAGCAAGAGGGACACGAGCTATGGCTACACCTTC
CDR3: CASKRDTSYGYTF

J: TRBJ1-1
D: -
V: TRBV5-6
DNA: TGTGCCAGCAGCTTGAGGGCATCCCGAGGAGCTTTCTTT
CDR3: CASSLRASRGAFF

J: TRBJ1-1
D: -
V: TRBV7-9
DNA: TGTGCCAGCAGCTCGGGGGAAAACACTGAAGCTTTCTTT
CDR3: CASSSGENTEAFF

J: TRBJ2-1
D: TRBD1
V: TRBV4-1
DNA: TGCGCCAGCAGCCTAACACAGGGGGCGGGTGAGCAGTTCTTC
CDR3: CASSLTQGAGEQFF

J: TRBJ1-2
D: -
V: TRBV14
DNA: TGTGCCAGCAGCCCCTCGAGACAATTTCGCTATGGCTACACCTTC
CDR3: CASSPSRQFRYGYTF

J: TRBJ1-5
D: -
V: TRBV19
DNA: TGTGCCAGTAGCCCGACGGACTATAGCAATCAGCCCCAGCATTTT
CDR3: CASSPTDYSNQPQHF

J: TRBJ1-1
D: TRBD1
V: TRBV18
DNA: TGTGCCAGCGCCGGGACAGCAGACACTGAAGCTTTCTTT
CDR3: CASAGTADTEAFF

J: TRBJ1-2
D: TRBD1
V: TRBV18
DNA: TGTGCCAGCTCACAAACCACAGGGGGCGATGTCTATGGCTACACCTTC
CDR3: CASSQTTGGDVYGYTF

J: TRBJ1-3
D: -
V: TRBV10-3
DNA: TGTGCCATCAGGAGCGGGAGCTCTGGAAACACCATATATTTT
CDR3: CAIRSGSSGNTIYF

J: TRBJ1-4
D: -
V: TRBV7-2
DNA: TGTGCCAGCAGCTCCCGCCCTGGTGAAAAACTGTTTTTT
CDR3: CASSSRPGEKLFF

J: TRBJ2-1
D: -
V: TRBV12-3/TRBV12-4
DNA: TGTGCCAGCAACGGCAATGAGCAGTTCTTC
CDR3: CASNGNEQFF

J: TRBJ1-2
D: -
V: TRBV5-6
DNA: TGTGCCAGCAGATCGTGGGGCGGGGCAATGAGATTGGGCTACACCTTC
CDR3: CASRSWGGAMRLGYTF

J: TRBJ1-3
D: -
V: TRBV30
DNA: TGTGCCTGGAGAACTCAAGACACCATATATTTT
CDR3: CAWRTQDTIYF

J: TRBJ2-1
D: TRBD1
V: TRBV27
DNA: TGTGCCAGCTGTGGACAGGGGGAACGGGGTCCGCAGTTCTTC
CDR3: CASCGQGERGPQFF

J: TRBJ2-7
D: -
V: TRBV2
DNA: TGTGCCAGCAGTGCTGGGACGATCCGGCAGGAGCAGTACTTC
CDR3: CASSAGTIRQEQYF